These T cell receptor beta chains were read from a single sample in a study of shared clonotypes between healthy human individuals. Only in-frame clones appear in the TCRdb table, and some are missing; sequencing was by immunoSEQ multiplex PCR. The table has 2 million to 2.5 million clones, 95% seen once. Sequenced material: naive CD4+ T cells sorted from blood. The source of these receptors is a man younger than 35 in good health. Each CDR3 is given with its conserved first and last residue. A D gene is named only where the DNA matches it firmly.

J gene | V gene | D gene | CDR3 DNA | CDR3 protein
TRBJ2-3 | TRBV19 | TRBD2 | TGTGCCAGTAGGCGGACTAGCGGGGACACAGATACGCAGTATTTT | CASRRTSGDTDTQYF
TRBJ1-1 | TRBV25-1 | NA | TGTGCCAGCAGTTCTTATGGTCTAGGCGCTTTCTTT | CASSSYGLGAFF
TRBJ2-1 | TRBV5-6 | TRBD1 | TGTGCCAGCAGCTTCCTTGGGACAGGTCTGGACAATGAGCAGTTCTTC | CASSFLGTGLDNEQFF
TRBJ2-1 | TRBV14 | NA | TGTGCCAGCAGTCCGAATGCCGGGATCATTCTTCACAATGAGCAGTTCTTC | CASSPNAGIILHNEQFF
TRBJ1-2 | TRBV29-1 | NA | TGCAGCGTGGTGGTCGACGGCTATGGCTACACCTTC | CSVVVDGYGYTF
TRBJ2-7 | TRBV11-2 | TRBD1 | TGTGCCAGCAGCGTGACAGGGATTTGGTACTACGAGCAGTACTTC | CASSVTGIWYYEQYF
TRBJ2-5 | TRBV7-2 | NA | TGTGCCAGCAGCCTTGTAAGGGGAGGGGGGATACCAGAGACCCAGTACTTC | CASSLVRGGGIPETQYF
TRBJ2-3 | TRBV18 | TRBD2 | TGTGCCAGCTCTCCTCTAGCGGGGGCCACAGATACGCAGTATTTT | CASSPLAGATDTQYF
TRBJ2-3 | TRBV7-3 | TRBD2 | TGTGCCAGCAGCCGACGCGGGAGGACAGATACGCAGTATTTT | CASSRRGRTDTQYF
TRBJ1-3 | TRBV6-1 | NA | TGTGCCAGCAGTGATGTGTACTCTGGAAACACCATATATTTT | CASSDVYSGNTIYF
TRBJ1-2 | TRBV6-5 | NA | TGTGCCAGCAGCAGACAGGTCACTAACTATGGCTACACCTTC | CASSRQVTNYGYTF
TRBJ1-3 | TRBV5-1 | TRBD1 | TGCGCCAGCAGCTTGGTAGGACAGGGAAATTATCCCGCTGTGGGAAACACCATATATTTT | CASSLVGQGNYPAVGNTIYF